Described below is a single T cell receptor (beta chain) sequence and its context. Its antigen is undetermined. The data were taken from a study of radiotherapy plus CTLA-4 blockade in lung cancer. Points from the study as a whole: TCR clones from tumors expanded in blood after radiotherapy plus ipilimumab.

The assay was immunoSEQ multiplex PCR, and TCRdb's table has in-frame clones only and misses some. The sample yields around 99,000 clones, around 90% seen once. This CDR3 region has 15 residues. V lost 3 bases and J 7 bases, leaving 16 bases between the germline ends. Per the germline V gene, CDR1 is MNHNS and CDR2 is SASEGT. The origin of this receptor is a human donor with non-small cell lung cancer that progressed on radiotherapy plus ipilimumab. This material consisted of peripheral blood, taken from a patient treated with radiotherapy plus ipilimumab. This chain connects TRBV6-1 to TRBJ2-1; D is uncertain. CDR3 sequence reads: CASSDVGFSGNEQFF. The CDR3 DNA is TGTGCCAGCAGTGATGTAGGGTTTTCAGGAAATGAGCAGTTCTTC.